One sample yielded the 10 T cell receptor beta chains listed below, sequenced in a study of blood T cell repertoires in COVID-19. The repertoire was sequenced with immunoSEQ multiplex PCR; TCRdb's copy has only in-frame clones and lacks some. The sample consists of about 250,000 clones, approximately 80% of them appearing once. The sequencing sample was made of peripheral blood. These receptors were taken from a man older than 75 with acute or convalescent COVID-19.

This clone was picked up a small number of times. The CDR3 is CASSYRGRNYEQYF. The DNA for the CDR3 is TGTGCCAGCAGTTACAGGGGGCGGAACTACGAGCAGTACTTC. The chain recombines TRBV6-5 with TRBJ2-7; 7 bases are a match to TRBD1. The CDR3 loop spans 14 amino acids. In germline, CDR1 is MNHEY, CDR2 SVGAGI. V lost 2 bases, J lost 3 bases, and 4 bases stayed unmatched.

V usage is TRBV5-1 and J usage is TRBJ1-6; TRBD1 might be the D (5 bases). Germline values: CDR1 SGHRS, CDR2 YFSETQ. The CDR3 is made up of 14 amino acids. The V end was cut by 4 bases, the J end by 9 bases, with 14 bases between. CDR3 in DNA: TGCGCCAGCAGCGGGTGGGGGGAGCCTTCACCCCTCCACTTT. Amino acid sequence: CASSGWGEPSPLHF.

The chain joins TRBV28 to TRBJ1-4; D not resolved. The CDR3 runs to 13 residues. Trimming removed 8 bases from V and 3 bases from J, with 10 bases in between. Germline-derived CDR1 and CDR2 are MDHEN and SYDVKM. The chain's CDR3 is CASQEGSNEKLFF. CDR3 DNA: TGTGCCAGCCAGGAGGGTTCTAATGAAAAACTGTTTTTT.

This chain joins TRBV5-1 and TRBJ1-4; unclear D gene. This CDR3 is 15 amino acids long. Trimming stripped 4 bases from V and 7 bases from J, with 17 bases between. The V gene's germline CDR1 is SGHRS and CDR2 YFSETQ. For the CDR3, the DNA is TGCGCCAGCAGCCCCACCGGACCAGGAGGTGAAAAACTGTTTTTT. Encoded protein: CASSPTGPGGEKLFF.

The chain uses TRBV3-1 (or the pseudogene TRBV3-2) and TRBJ2-1; TRBD1 is a possible D gene (6 bases). Germline CDR1 is LGHDT and CDR2 is YNNKEL (reference sequence). This CDR3 has 15 amino acids. V dropped 5 bases and J dropped 6 bases, with 17 bases sitting between them. This CDR3 reads CASSRQVIPINEQFF. For the CDR3, the DNA is TGTGCCAGCAGCAGACAGGTGATTCCAATCAATGAGCAGTTCTTC.

The chain uses TRBV30 and TRBJ1-1, with D possibly being TRBD1 (5 bases). With 1 base removed from V and 5 bases from J, the gap between germline ends came to 11 bases. Per the germline V gene, CDR1 is GTSNPN and CDR2 is SVGIG (reference sequence). CDR3 length equals 13 residues. CDR3 in amino acids: CAWSEEGRTEAFF. Written as DNA, the CDR3 is TGTGCCTGGAGTGAGGAGGGGAGGACTGAAGCTTTCTTT.

The chain couples TRBV19 to TRBJ1-1; D is undetermined. Between the trimmed V and J ends, which lost 4 bases and 1 base, there was a span of 10 bases. Per germline, CDR1 LNHDA and CDR2 SQIVND (reference sequence). The CDR3 is 14 amino acids. The CDR3 region has the DNA TGTGCCAGTAGTACCGGACGGGAGAACACTGAAGCTTTCTTT. Translated, it gives CASSTGRENTEAFF.

This clone was observed a single time. J is TRBJ2-1 and V is TRBV6-5; TRBD1 aligns across 9 bases. Germline V gives CDR1 MNHEY, CDR2 SVGAGI. V lost 7 bases to trimming and J lost 5 bases; unmatched junction nucleotides: 9. This CDR3 comprises 15 residues. CDR3: CASMKQGAIHNEQFF. CDR3 nucleotides: TGTGCCAGCATGAAACAGGGGGCAATTCACAATGAGCAGTTCTTC.

This clone was counted once. CDR3 residues: CASSYRGAYQLSTDTQYF. The CDR3 coding sequence is TGTGCCAGCAGCTACCGGGGGGCATACCAACTCAGCACAGATACGCAGTATTTT. This chain joins TRBV7-2 and TRBJ2-3; tentative D call: TRBD2 (7 bases). Looked up from germline, CDR1 is SGHTA and CDR2 is FQGNSA. V was cut by 4 bases and J by 0 bases, with 20 bases left in between. This CDR3 region has 18 residues. Variable domain in full (rest from reference TRBV7-2 and TRBJ2-3): GAGVSQSPSNKVTEKGKDVELRCDPISGHTALYWYRQSLGQGLEFLIYFQGNSAPDKSGLPSDRFSAERTGGSVSTLTIQRTQQEDSAVYLCASSYRGAYQLSTDTQYFGPGTRLTVL.

The V gene is TRBV5-4, the J gene TRBJ2-7; 8 nucleotides match TRBD2. The germline V gene has CDR1 SGHNT and CDR2 YYREEE (reference sequence). The CDR3 spans 14 residues. J was trimmed by 7 bases and V by 2 bases; bases with no gene match: 8. The CDR3 DNA follows: TGTGCCAGCAGCTTCACCGGCGGGGGGCGAGAGCAGTACTTC. Translation gives CASSFTGGGREQYF.